These 7 T cell receptor beta chains originate from one sample sequenced in a study of shared clonotypes between healthy human individuals. The repertoire was sequenced with immunoSEQ multiplex PCR; TCRdb's copy has only in-frame clones and lacks some. The table has about 1 million clones, around four fifths seen once. The sequencing sample was made of memory CD4+ T cells sorted from blood. Subset indicated: CD45RA-negative fraction. These receptors all come from a man between 18 and 35 years old in good health.

On this clone itself: At one boundary the junction diverges from the germline segment, which might be a read error. The sample holds other DNA sequences that translate to the same CDR3. V usage is TRBV18 and J usage is TRBJ1-1, with TRBD1 identical over 7 bases. Germline CDR1 KGHSH, CDR2 LQKENI. The CDR3 totals 13 residues. The chain's CDR3 is CASSPRQGTEAFF. CDR3 DNA: TGTGCCAGCTCTCCACGACAGGGCACTGAAGCTTTCTTT.

Turning to this clone: Other DNA sequences in this specimen translate into the identical CDR3. The chain recombines TRBV5-6 with TRBJ1-2; possible D gene TRBD1, 5 bases. Trimming took off 0 bases at V and 4 bases at J, with 7 bases between the two ends. The CDR3 contains 13 residues. CDR1 is SGHDT and CDR2 is YYEEEE in the germline V gene. The CDR3 reads CASSLDRFYGYTF. The CDR3 bases are TGTGCCAGCAGCTTGGACAGGTTCTATGGCTACACCTTC.

This clone was seen only once. The V and J genes are TRBV30 and TRBJ2-3; 10 bases fit TRBD2. Germline V gives CDR1 GTSNPN, CDR2 SVGIG (reference sequence). Germline trimming cut 3 bases from V and 2 bases from J; bases unmatched to any gene: 5. CDR3 size: 15 residues. The CDR3 sequence: CAWSRLAGVTDTQYF. As DNA, the CDR3 is TGTGCCTGGAGCCGACTAGCGGGCGTCACAGATACGCAGTATTTT.

V is TRBV7-2 and J is TRBJ2-7; weak D call: TRBD2 (6 bases). V was cut by 1 base and J by 8 bases, with 12 bases left in between. The CDR3 spans 13 residues. CDR1 SGHTA and CDR2 FQGNSA come from the germline V gene. CDR3 sequence (DNA): TGTGCCAGCAGCTTAGGTGAGGCGGGGAAGCAGTACTTC. It encodes CASSLGEAGKQYF.

The chain links TRBV28 to TRBJ2-6, with D possibly TRBD1 on 6 matching bases. Trimming removed 2 bases at V and 2 bases at J, with 7 bases between. Looked up from germline, CDR1 is MDHEN and CDR2 is SYDVKM. This CDR3 contains 15 residues. The CDR3 here is CASSLTGPGANVLTF. In DNA, the CDR3 is TGTGCCAGCAGTTTAACAGGGCCTGGGGCCAACGTCCTGACTTTC.

This clone occurred a few times. In the same sample, other DNA sequences code for this CDR3. This sequence joins TRBV7-9 and TRBJ1-6; D ambiguous. V gave up 5 bases and J gave up 3 bases, with 5 bases separating them. The CDR3 has 13 residues. Germline V lookup: CDR1 SEHNR, CDR2 FQNEAQ (reference sequence). DNA of the CDR3: TGTGCCAGCAGCCAAGGCTATAATTCACCCCTCCACTTT. This gives the protein CASSQGYNSPLHF.

This clone was seen a few times. The chain combines TRBV6-1 with TRBJ2-3, with D possibly being TRBD2 (5 bases). CDR1 is MNHNS and CDR2 is SASEGT in the germline V gene. The CDR3 totals 14 residues. V lost 4 bases to trimming and J lost 1 base, with 9 bases between them. The CDR3: CASSGRTRTDTQYF. CDR3 nucleotides: TGTGCCAGCAGTGGGCGGACTCGCACAGATACGCAGTATTTT.